The source of this T cell receptor beta chain is a study of cytomegalovirus exposure and HLA in healthy donors. The PCR employed 60 Vbeta primers together with 13 Jbeta primers. TCRdb keeps only in-frame clones here, not all; method: immunoSEQ multiplex PCR. The table records 150,000 to 200,000 clones, roughly 85% of them present only once. Trimming took 2 bases from V and 5 from J, leaving 18 bases between them. CDR1 MNHEY and CDR2 SMNVEV come from the germline V gene (reference sequence). This CDR3 is built from 16 residues. The chain is built from TRBV27 and TRBJ2-5; maybe TRBD2 (5 bases). This clonotype was obtained from a woman aged 18-29 years in good health and CMV-seronegative. Source material: PBMCs. The CDR3 nucleotides read TGTGCCAGCAGTTTAGAAGGTTCGGGTTGGAGGGAGACCCAGTACTTC. Its protein is CASSLEGSGWRETQYF.